This T cell receptor beta chain originates from a study of shared clonotypes between healthy human individuals. Overall study results and limits: Blood alone was sampled, and tissue repertoires likely differ.

Details on this clone: No antigen is known for it.

Per germline, CDR1 SNHLY and CDR2 FYNNEI. V shed 2 bases and J shed 6 bases, with 1 base lying between them. The length of the CDR3 is 11 residues. Every donor, a Caucasian adult, lived in Nashville, Tennessee. The data were produced by immunoSEQ multiplex PCR, yet TCRdb's version contains in-frame clones alone and is incomplete. The profile shows fewer than 550,000 clones, roughly 85% of them singletons. Sequencing used PBMCs. The receptor was isolated from a middle-aged woman in good health. Some clones in this sample may be carry-over from other donors' samples. The chain uses TRBV2 and TRBJ2-2, with D unresolved. The CDR3 DNA is TGTGCCAGCAGTGAATCCGGGGAGCTGTTTTTT. This sequence encodes CASSESGELFF.